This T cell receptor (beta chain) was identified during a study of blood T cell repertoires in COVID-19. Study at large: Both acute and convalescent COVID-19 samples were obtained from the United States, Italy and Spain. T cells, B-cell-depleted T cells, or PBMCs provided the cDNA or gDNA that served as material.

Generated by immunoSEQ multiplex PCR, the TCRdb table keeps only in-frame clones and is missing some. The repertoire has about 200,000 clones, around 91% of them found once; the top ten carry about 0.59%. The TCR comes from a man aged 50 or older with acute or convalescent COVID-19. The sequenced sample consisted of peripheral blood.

CDR3 amino acids: CASSQGRGPPYNSPLHF. CDR3 in DNA: TGCGCCAGCAGTCAAGGGAGGGGACCTCCCTATAATTCACCCCTCCACTTT. The chain uses TRBV10-2 and TRBJ1-6; tentative D call: TRBD1 (5 bases). Looked up from germline, CDR1 is WSHSY and CDR2 is SAAADI. The ends were cut back, 5 bases at V and 2 bases at J, with 16 bases in the middle. This CDR3 region has 17 residues.